Detailed here is one TCR beta chain. The record originates from a study of technical replicates of blood from several donors. Method: immunoSEQ multiplex PCR; TCRdb's copy keeps in-frame clones and lacks some. Here the sample spans about 56,000 clones, about 95% being singletons. The source material was PBMCs. The TCR comes from a human donor in good health. Some clones in this sample may be carry-over from other donors' samples.

The CDR3 coding sequence is TGTGCCACCAGCAGAGATGGGACAGTCTCTGGAAACACCATATATTTT. Protein: CATSRDGTVSGNTIYF. The chain employs TRBV15 and TRBJ1-3; the match to TRBD1 covers 7 bases. The germline CDR1 and CDR2 sequences are LNHNV and YYDKDF (reference sequence). The length of the CDR3 is 16 residues. The V gene end was trimmed by 0 bases and the J gene end by 0 bases; junction bases not matched to a gene: 2.